This TCR beta chain came from a study of blood T cell repertoires in COVID-19. CDR1 and CDR2 from the germline V gene are LGHNA and YNFKEQ. V lost 3 bases to trimming and J lost 3 bases; unmatched junction nucleotides: 8. This CDR3 comprises 16 residues. The data were produced by immunoSEQ multiplex PCR, yet TCRdb's version contains in-frame clones alone and is incomplete. The data contain more than 200,000 clones, 80% of them singletons. Allocation to cohorts depended on clinical history reported by the participants. Sequenced: PBMCs or T cells enriched from blood (not recorded which). The rearrangement uses TRBV4-2 and TRBJ2-3; TRBD1 agrees at 8 bases. The TCR sequence derives from a man aged 25-40 years with acute COVID-19. Here the CDR3 DNA reads TGTGCCAGCAGCCAGGAGCACAGGGGGTTGACAGATACGCAGTATTTT. It yields the protein CASSQEHRGLTDTQYF.